A single sample is the source of the 22 T cell receptor beta chains below, sequenced in a study of blood T cell repertoires in COVID-19. The table came from immunoSEQ multiplex PCR; TCRdb's copy has only in-frame clones and leaves some out. The sample gives 70,000 to 90,000 clones, around 87% of which show up once; roughly 8% is in the top ten. Sequenced: peripheral blood. These receptors all come from a man older than 75 with active or convalescent COVID-19.

CDR3 sequence reads: CASSAVPEYYGYTF. The CDR3 region has the DNA TGTGCCAGCAGCGCGGTGCCCGAGTACTATGGCTACACCTTC. This chain links TRBV7-2 with TRBJ1-2; unclear D gene. The CDR3 spans 14 residues. The V and J ends lost 5 bases and 3 bases respectively, with 13 bases between them. Germline V CDR1 and CDR2: SGHTA, FQGNSA.

V gene TRBV7-9 combines with J gene TRBJ1-1; D perhaps matches TRBD1 (5 bases). CDR3 length: 13 residues. Germline CDR1 is SEHNR and CDR2 is FQNEAQ (reference sequence). The V end was cut by 1 base, the J end by 11 bases, with 14 bases between. CDR3 in amino acids: CASSLDLGGEAFF. In DNA form, the CDR3 reads TGTGCCAGCAGCTTAGATCTGGGGGGAGAGGCTTTCTTT.

The rearrangement uses TRBV6-1 and TRBJ1-2; D ambiguous. With 0 bases removed from V and 4 bases from J, the gap between germline ends came to 9 bases. The CDR3 has 14 amino acids. Per germline, CDR1 MNHNS and CDR2 SASEGT. CDR3 sequence: CASSEALAGYGYTF. CDR3 DNA: TGTGCCAGCAGTGAAGCTCTGGCAGGCTATGGCTACACCTTC.

This clone is a singleton in its sample. The V call is TRBV3-1 (or the pseudogene TRBV3-2), the J call TRBJ1-2, with D maybe TRBD1 (5 bases). Trimming took 4 bases from V and 4 from J, leaving 13 bases between them. Germline V gene sequence: CDR1 LGHDT, CDR2 YNNKEL (reference sequence). The CDR3 contains 14 residues. DNA of the CDR3: TGTGCCAGCAGCCCGGGGGAGAACCCCTATGGCTACACCTTC. It translates to CASSPGENPYGYTF.

In this sample, this clone turned up once. The V and J genes are TRBV28 and TRBJ2-3; possibly TRBD2 for D (7 bases). Germline CDR1 MDHEN, CDR2 SYDVKM. CDR3 length: 15 amino acids. Trimming removed 6 bases at V and 6 bases at J, with 19 bases between. The CDR3 protein is CASSSWRGPADTQYF. CDR3 DNA sequence: TGTGCCAGCAGCTCCTGGCGGGGGCCTGCGGATACGCAGTATTTT. Using reference TRBV28 and TRBJ2-3 for the parts outside the CDR3, the full variable domain is DVKVTQSSRYLVKRTGEKVFLECVQDMDHENMFWYRQDPGLGLRLIYFSYDVKMKEKGDIPEGYSVSREKKERFSLILESASTNQTSMYLCASSSWRGPADTQYFGPGTRLTVL.

The rearrangement uses TRBV10-1 and TRBJ2-3, with D maybe TRBD2 (6 bases). V was clipped by 5 bases and J by 0 bases, with 12 bases between them. Germline CDR1 is WNHNN and CDR2 is SYGVQD (reference sequence). CDR3 length: 15 amino acids. The CDR3 here is CASSPKGTSTDTQYF. DNA for the CDR3: TGCGCCAGCAGTCCGAAAGGGACTAGCACAGATACGCAGTATTTT.

The V and J genes are TRBV4-2 and TRBJ2-3; TRBD2 agrees at 7 bases. CDR1 is LGHNA, CDR2 YNFKEQ, per germline. J gave up 5 bases and V 2 bases, and 4 bases lay outside the gene matches. The length of the CDR3 is 14 residues. The CDR3, as DNA: TGTGCCAGCAGCCAAAGCGGGGCGGTAGATACGCAGTATTTT. Its translation: CASSQSGAVDTQYF.

The chain couples TRBV15 to TRBJ2-5, with D maybe TRBD1 (5 bases). CDR1 and CDR2 from the germline V gene are LNHNV and YYDKDF (reference sequence). V was cut by 3 bases and J by 5 bases, with 7 bases left in between. CDR3 size: 12 residues. Here the CDR3 reads CATSRGRETQYF. CDR3 nucleotides: TGTGCCACCAGCAGGGGGCGTGAGACCCAGTACTTC.

The chain links TRBV7-8 to TRBJ1-1; D is undetermined. Germline-derived CDR1 and CDR2 are SGHVS and FQNEAQ. The CDR3 runs to 12 residues. The V end lost 2 bases, the J end lost 11 bases, and 12 bases lay between the germline ends. CDR3 DNA sequence: TGTGCCAGCAGCTTACATCTGGCGAGGGCTTTCTTT. It is translated as CASSLHLARAFF.

The V gene is TRBV5-5, the J gene TRBJ2-7; 8 nucleotides agree with TRBD1. The germline V gene has CDR1 SGHKS and CDR2 YYEKEE (reference sequence). CDR3 length: 11 amino acids. The V gene end was trimmed by 8 bases and the J gene end by 3 bases; junction bases not matched to a gene: 1. CDR3 bases: TGTGCCAGAGGACAGGGCTACGAGCAGTACGTC. Amino acid sequence: CARGQGYEQYV.

As DNA, the CDR3 is TGTGCCAGCAGCGCCCCCTCCACAGATACGCAGTATTTT. Its protein is CASSAPSTDTQYF. V and J are TRBV9 and TRBJ2-3; the D is unclear. CDR3 length: 13 amino acids. V shed 3 bases and J shed 2 bases, with 7 bases lying between them. Germline assignment: CDR1 SGDLS and CDR2 YYNGEE.

The chain has TRBV28 and TRBJ1-2, with a tentative D call TRBD1 (5 bases). The ends were cut back, 8 bases at V and 5 bases at J, with 18 bases in the middle. The germline CDR1 and CDR2 sequences are MDHEN and SYDVKM. This CDR3 is 14 amino acids long. The CDR3 sequence is CASSLGVTGYGYTF. CDR3 DNA sequence: TGTGCCAGCTCTTTAGGGGTGACCGGTTATGGCTACACCTTC.

The chain employs TRBV6-4 and TRBJ2-3; D not resolved. The V and J ends lost 7 bases and 2 bases respectively, with 16 bases between them. The CDR3 spans 15 residues. The germline V gene encodes CDR1 MRHNA and CDR2 SNTAGT. The CDR3 DNA follows: TGTGCCAGCAATCGGGTGCCTAACTACACAGATACGCAGTATTTT. Translated, it gives CASNRVPNYTDTQYF.

The rearrangement joins TRBV6-4 to TRBJ1-5, with a tentative D call TRBD1 (5 bases). V was shortened by 4 bases and J by 6 bases, with 13 bases between the two germline ends. CDR3 length: 14 residues. Germline V gene lookup returns CDR1 MRHNA and CDR2 SNTAGT. Here the CDR3 reads CASSVDQGTQPQHF. CDR3 bases: TGTGCCAGCAGTGTAGATCAGGGCACTCAGCCCCAGCATTTT.

The rearrangement links TRBV29-1 to TRBJ1-1, with TRBD1 identical over 9 bases. CDR3 length: 11 residues. J gave up 5 bases and V 8 bases, and 3 bases lay outside the gene matches. The germline CDR1 and CDR2 sequences are SQVTM and ANQGSEA. CDR3 DNA sequence: TGCAGCACGGACAGGGGTACTGAAGCTTTCTTT. Amino acids: CSTDRGTEAFF. Full variable domain (outside the CDR3, taken from reference TRBV29-1 and TRBJ1-1): SAVISQKPSRDICQRGTSLTIQCQVDSQVTMMFWYRQQPGQSLTLIATANQGSEATYESGFVIDKFPISRPNLTFSTLTVSNMSPEDSSIYLCSTDRGTEAFFGQGTRLTVV.

The genes are TRBV3-1 (or the pseudogene TRBV3-2) and TRBJ1-4; perhaps TRBD1 as D (5 bases). V was clipped by 5 bases and J by 8 bases, with 18 bases between them. The CDR3 is 15 amino acids. CDR1 LGHDT and CDR2 YNNKEL come from the germline V gene (reference sequence). CDR3 protein: CASSLPGGFGEKLFF. CDR3 coding DNA: TGTGCCAGCAGCTTACCCGGGGGGTTTGGGGAAAAACTGTTTTTT.

The chain carries TRBV10-2 and TRBJ1-1; the match to TRBD1 covers 8 bases. Germline CDR1 reads WSHSY; CDR2 reads SAAADI. The CDR3 is 13 residues long. The ends lost 8 bases at V and 5 bases at J; junction bases unmatched: 7. The CDR3 DNA sequence: TGCGCCAGCCGGACAGGGAAGGGAACTGAAGCTTTCTTT. Protein: CASRTGKGTEAFF.

This clone showed up just a few times. The chain joins TRBV27 to TRBJ1-2; D is unclear. CDR1 is MNHEY, CDR2 SMNVEV, per germline (reference sequence). The CDR3 has 13 residues. V was trimmed by 4 bases and J by 6 bases, leaving 12 bases between them. The DNA for the CDR3 is TGTGCCAGCAGTTCACATAGCTCGCATGGCTACACCTTC. It yields the protein CASSSHSSHGYTF.

V gene TRBV13 combines with J gene TRBJ2-1, with TRBD2 matching 13 bases. The length of the CDR3 is 15 residues. The germline gives CDR1 PRHDT, CDR2 FYEKMQ (reference sequence). Trimming at V came to 5 bases and at J to 7 bases, leaving 5 bases not matched to a gene. CDR3 loop: CASSVLAGGPNEQFF. The CDR3 region has the DNA TGTGCCAGCAGCGTACTAGCGGGGGGGCCGAATGAGCAGTTCTTC.

J is TRBJ2-7 and V is TRBV7-8, with a tentative D call TRBD1 (5 bases). Germline CDR1 reads SGHVS; CDR2 reads FQNEAQ. This CDR3 spans 14 amino acids. V lost 2 bases, J lost 0 bases, and 8 bases lay in between. The CDR3: CASSLWGASYEQYV. CDR3 nucleotide sequence: TGTGCCAGCAGCTTATGGGGCGCCTCCTACGAGCAGTACGTC.

This CDR3 reads CASSDRGGNQPQHF. DNA for the CDR3: TGTGCCAGTAGTGACAGGGGCGGCAATCAGCCCCAGCATTTT. The gene calls are TRBV19 and TRBJ1-5, with 8 bases lining up with TRBD1. Germline V CDR1 and CDR2: LNHDA, SQIVND (reference sequence). V gave up 5 bases and J gave up 2 bases; unmatched junction bases: 2. This CDR3 is built from 14 residues.

This rearrangement joins TRBV23-1 to TRBJ2-7; 10 bases align to TRBD2. TRBV23-1 is designated an ORF whose function remains uncertain. Germline trimming cut 6 bases from V and 3 bases from J; bases unmatched to any gene: 8. The CDR3 is 15 amino acids. CDR3 DNA sequence: TGCGCCAGCAGGCCCCCTAGCGGGAGATTCTACGAGCAGTACGTC. Its protein product is CASRPPSGRFYEQYV.